The rows below give T cell receptor beta chains drawn from one sample of a study of blood T cell repertoires in COVID-19. Using immunoSEQ multiplex PCR, the repertoire was profiled, and TCRdb retains in-frame clones only, with some absent. Of about 220,000 clones listed, 70% to 85% are singletons. Sequenced: PBMCs or T cells enriched from blood (not recorded which). The receptor set was obtained from a woman aged 55-70 years who had recovered from COVID-19. CDR3s include the opening cysteine and the closing phenylalanine or tryptophan. The D gene is left open where the match is weak. A row's size may be missing; if present it is once, few, many or a size class.

>TRBJ2-5|TRBV7-6|few|TRBD1
CASSLGGRTGVAETQYF
TGTGCCAGCAGCTTAGGGGGTCGGACAGGGGTGGCGGAGACCCAGTACTTC
>TRBJ1-1|TRBV7-2|-|TRBD1
CASSLTGDTEAFF
TGTGCCAGCAGCCTCACAGGGGACACTGAAGCTTTCTTT
>TRBJ1-1|TRBV7-9|-|-
CASSPRLGQQNTEAFF
TGTGCCAGCAGCCCTCGACTGGGACAACAGAACACTGAAGCTTTCTTT
>TRBJ1-1|TRBV6-5|-|TRBD1
CASRYYFGQGSTEAFF
TGTGCCAGCAGATACTACTTCGGACAGGGGAGCACTGAAGCTTTCTTT
>TRBJ2-7|TRBV19|-|TRBD2
CASSIQAGAGGEQYF
TGTGCCAGTAGTATTCAAGCGGGAGCGGGAGGGGAGCAGTACTTC
>TRBJ2-7|TRBV29-1|-|TRBD2
CSVDGLAGTYEQYF
TGCAGCGTTGATGGGCTAGCGGGGACCTACGAGCAGTACTTC
>TRBJ2-7|TRBV2|-|-
CASSVGREYEQYF
TGTGCCAGCAGTGTAGGACGGGAGTACGAGCAGTACTTC
>TRBJ1-4|TRBV27|-|TRBD1
CASRTTYRGRYEKLFF
TGTGCCAGCAGAACGACTTACAGGGGGCGTTATGAAAAACTGTTTTTT
>TRBJ1-2|TRBV5-4|few|TRBD1
CASSVPGQGNMYGYTF
TGTGCCAGCAGCGTACCGGGACAGGGTAATATGTATGGCTACACCTTC
>TRBJ2-1|TRBV5-5|few|TRBD1
CASRSSGGHNEQFF
TGTGCCAGCAGGTCATCAGGGGGCCACAATGAGCAGTTCTTC
>TRBJ1-1|TRBV28|-|TRBD1
CAISQGAFEAFF
TGTGCCATCTCACAGGGGGCCTTTGAAGCTTTCTTT
>TRBJ1-3|TRBV7-9|few|-
CASSSLETGNTIYF
TGTGCCAGCAGCTCCTTGGAGACTGGAAACACCATATATTTT
>TRBJ1-2|TRBV6-5|-|TRBD1
CASNRQGANYGYTF
TGTGCCAGCAACCGACAGGGGGCAAACTATGGCTACACCTTC
>TRBJ1-2|TRBV7-2|-|-
CASSLALNGYTF
TGTGCCAGCAGCTTAGCGTTAAATGGCTACACCTTC
>TRBJ1-1|TRBV5-5|-|-
CASSPPEGNTEAFF
TGTGCCAGCAGCCCCCCGGAGGGGAACACTGAAGCTTTCTTT
>TRBJ1-1|TRBV5-1|-|-
CASSGGDNAEAFF
TGCGCCAGCAGCGGGGGGGATAACGCTGAAGCTTTCTTT
>TRBJ2-3|TRBV29-1|-|-
CSVFPPRVYTDTQYF
TGCAGCGTTTTTCCCCCCAGGGTTTACACAGATACGCAGTATTTT
>TRBJ2-7|TRBV4-1|-|TRBD1
CASSRQTGSYEQYF
TGCGCCAGCAGCCGACAGACAGGGTCCTACGAGCAGTACTTC
>TRBJ1-4|TRBV4-3|-|-
CASSQDGQRGEKLFF
TGCGCCAGCAGCCAAGATGGGCAGCGGGGTGAAAAACTGTTTTTT
>TRBJ1-2|TRBV6-5|-|-
CASSYSRTANGYTF
TGTGCCAGCAGTTACTCCAGGACAGCGAATGGCTACACCTTC
>TRBJ2-4|TRBV6-6|-|TRBD1
CASSYRGLAKNIQYF
TGTGCCAGCAGTTACAGGGGGCTAGCCAAAAACATTCAGTACTTC
>TRBJ1-3|TRBV18|-|-
CASSPREGGTSGNTIYF
TGTGCCAGCTCACCAAGGGAAGGGGGAACTTCTGGAAACACCATATATTTT
>TRBJ1-4|TRBV21-1|-|-
CASSKGPPRGPPSEKLFF
TGTGCCAGCAGCAAAGGGCCCCCGCGGGGGCCCCCTAGTGAAAAACTGTTTTTT
>TRBJ2-1|TRBV28|-|TRBD2
CASSLTSVVYNEQFF
TGTGCCAGCAGTTTGACTAGCGTAGTCTACAATGAGCAGTTCTTC
>TRBJ2-7|TRBV3-1/TRBV3-2|-|-
CASSQALVTLEQYF
TGTGCCAGCAGCCAAGCGCTCGTGACTCTCGAGCAGTACTTC
>TRBJ1-1|TRBV19|-|TRBD1
CASRPNRDRDEAFF
TGTGCCAGTAGACCTAACCGGGACAGAGATGAAGCTTTCTTT
>TRBJ1-5|TRBV18|few|TRBD1
CASSPPDRGPDQPQHF
TGTGCCAGCTCACCACCGGACAGGGGGCCCGATCAGCCCCAGCATTTT
>TRBJ2-5|TRBV19|once|TRBD2
CASSITSGGYQETQYF
TGTGCCAGTAGTATCACCAGCGGGGGATACCAAGAGACCCAGTACTTC
>TRBJ2-2|TRBV13|-|-
CASSLAPQVPGELFF
TGTGCCAGCAGCTTAGCACCACAGGTCCCCGGGGAGCTGTTTTTT
>TRBJ1-2|TRBV7-2|-|-
CASSLQADYGYTF
TGTGCCAGCAGCTTACAGGCTGACTATGGCTACACCTTC
>TRBJ2-3|TRBV9|few|TRBD2
CASGSGGTDTQYF
TGTGCCAGCGGCAGCGGGGGCACAGATACGCAGTATTTT
>TRBJ2-5|TRBV25-1|-|TRBD2
CASIPHGEGETQYF
TGTGCCAGCATTCCCCACGGGGAGGGAGAGACCCAGTACTTC
>TRBJ2-1|TRBV29-1|-|TRBD1
CSVVRTGDNEQFF
TGCAGCGTTGTACGGACAGGGGACAATGAGCAGTTCTTC
>TRBJ1-5|TRBV2|once|-
CASRWRQLNQPQHF
TGTGCCAGCAGGTGGCGACAGTTAAATCAGCCCCAGCATTTT
>TRBJ2-7|TRBV6-2/TRBV6-3|-|-
CASSPGGSRGYYEQYF
TGTGCCAGCAGTCCAGGGGGGTCGCGGGGCTACTACGAGCAGTACTTC
>TRBJ2-1|TRBV19|-|TRBD2
CASSPRTSGSLDEQFF
TGTGCCAGTAGTCCCCGGACTAGCGGGAGTCTGGATGAGCAGTTCTTC
>TRBJ1-2|TRBV6-5|-|-
CASSYPTANYGYTF
TGTGCCAGCAGTTACCCGACAGCTAACTATGGCTACACCTTC
>TRBJ1-1|TRBV7-2|-|-
CASSSPTTGNAEAFF
TGTGCCAGCAGCTCCCCGACGACAGGAAACGCTGAAGCTTTCTTT
>TRBJ1-4|TRBV5-5|-|-
CASQIPLGDEKLFF
TGTGCCAGCCAAATCCCGCTCGGGGATGAAAAACTGTTTTTT
>TRBJ2-7|TRBV10-3|-|-
CGTDRYLTYEQYF
TGTGGGACTGACAGGTACCTCACCTACGAGCAGTACTTC
>TRBJ1-1|TRBV18|-|TRBD1
CASSPGQGSNTEAFF
TGTGCCAGCTCACCAGGACAGGGCTCGAACACTGAAGCTTTCTTT
>TRBJ2-1|TRBV7-9|-|TRBD1
CASSFSGQPMGQFF
TGTGCCAGCAGCTTTTCGGGACAGCCTATGGGGCAGTTCTTC